Shown below are 7 T cell receptor beta chains from a single sample sequenced in a study of cytomegalovirus exposure and HLA in healthy donors. The PCR used 60 Vbeta and 13 Jbeta primers. Using immunoSEQ multiplex PCR, the repertoire was profiled, and TCRdb retains in-frame clones only, with some absent. This sample has 120,000 or so clones; less than 85% occur once, and the top ten carry approximately 8.4%. The sequenced sample consisted of PBMCs. These receptors all come from a young man in good health and CMV-seropositive.

Here the CDR3 reads CASSPQTGSTEAFF. CDR3 in DNA: TGTGCCAGCAGTCCCCAAACAGGATCCACTGAAGCTTTCTTT. The V call is TRBV27, the J call TRBJ1-1; D is possibly TRBD1 (5 bases). Trimming cost V 5 bases and J 4 bases, with 14 bases left between them. Germline CDR1 MNHEY, CDR2 SMNVEV (reference sequence). This CDR3 has 14 amino acids.

This clone has more than one count but fewer than ten. This chain links TRBV6-6 with TRBJ1-1, with a tentative D call TRBD1 (6 bases). The CDR3 loop spans 16 amino acids. Germline assignment: CDR1 MNHNY and CDR2 SVGAGI (reference sequence). Deletions cut 0 bases from V and 4 bases from J, with 15 bases between. CDR3 nucleotide sequence: TGTGCCAGCAGTTACTCGGCGGGGGCGTGGCCCACTGAAGCTTTCTTT. Translating gives CASSYSAGAWPTEAFF.

This clone has just a few counts. The rearrangement uses TRBV2 and TRBJ1-5, with D possibly being TRBD1 (6 bases). This CDR3 region has 13 residues. From germline, CDR1 is SNHLY and CDR2 FYNNEI. V gave up 8 bases and J gave up 16 bases, with 24 bases separating them. As DNA, the CDR3 is TGTGCCAGCCGACCAACCATACAGGGCCCCCTACATTTT. This encodes CASRPTIQGPLHF.

The V gene is TRBV19, the J gene TRBJ1-6; TRBD1 matches at 9 bases. In germline, CDR1 is LNHDA, CDR2 SQIVND (reference sequence). V gave up 5 bases and J gave up 7 bases; unmatched junction bases: 12. The length of the CDR3 is 17 residues. CDR3 bases: TGTGCCAGTAGTGAGACCGGGACAGGGATTTGGAATTCACCCCTCCACTTT. Translating gives CASSETGTGIWNSPLHF.

The chain combines TRBV29-1 with TRBJ1-1, with D possibly being TRBD1 (6 bases). Trimming left V 7 bases short and J 5 bases short, with 17 bases between. The CDR3 sequence is 13 residues long. CDR1 SQVTM and CDR2 ANQGSEA come from the germline V gene. In DNA form, the CDR3 reads TGCAGCGCTGGGGGGGGGCCGAGTACTGAAGCTTTCTTT. Amino acid sequence: CSAGGGPSTEAFF.

The table lists this clone with a count of one. The rearrangement uses TRBV5-1 and TRBJ2-3; TRBD2 aligns across 10 bases. Per the germline V gene, CDR1 is SGHRS and CDR2 is YFSETQ. Trimming took 2 bases from V and 2 from J; bases not matched to a gene: 8. The CDR3 length is 17 residues. The CDR3 nucleotides are TGCGCCAGCAGCTTTCTTACTAGCGGGGACGTCACAGATACGCAGTATTTT. As protein: CASSFLTSGDVTDTQYF.

This sequence joins TRBV5-1 and TRBJ2-7, with 10 bases that match TRBD2. The CDR3 runs 15 residues. V dropped 0 bases and J dropped 7; count of bases not matched to a gene: 7. Germline-derived CDR1 and CDR2 are SGHRS and YFSETQ. The CDR3 region has the DNA TGCGCCAGCAGCTTGGTACTAGCGGGGTCGGGGGAGCAGTACTTC. Translated, it gives CASSLVLAGSGEQYF.